What follows are 27 T cell receptor beta chains derived from one specimen sequenced in a study of T cells after posttransplantation cyclophosphamide. The table came from immunoSEQ multiplex PCR; TCRdb's copy has only in-frame clones and leaves some out. The profile covers 25,000 to 35,000 clones, none occurring a single time. Sequencing was done on a sample of PBMCs. These receptors all come from a woman aged 60-75 years in good health, CMV-negative, and a related stem cell transplant donor.

This clone came up many times. The same CDR3 arises from other DNA sequences in this sample as well. This sequence joins TRBV28 and TRBJ1-1, with 10 nucleotides matching TRBD1. V lost 7 bases, J lost 5 bases, and 7 bases stayed unmatched. The CDR3 length is 14 residues. Germline assignment: CDR1 MDHEN and CDR2 SYDVKM. CDR3 loop: CASTRDRGGTEAFF. CDR3 coding DNA: TGTGCCAGCACCCGGGACAGGGGTGGAACTGAAGCTTTCTTT.

This clone was seen ten or more times. J is TRBJ2-7 and V is TRBV2, with D tentatively TRBD2 (6 bases). This CDR3 spans 11 amino acids. Per the germline V gene, CDR1 is SNHLY and CDR2 is FYNNEI. V gave up 6 bases and J gave up 6 bases, with 9 bases separating them. Here the CDR3 reads CASRGSGEQYF. CDR3 bases: TGTGCCAGCAGGGGTAGCGGCGAGCAGTACTTC.

In its sample, this clone was seen many times. The chain recombines TRBV18 with TRBJ2-3; 7 bases agree with TRBD2. This CDR3 is built from 16 residues. Germline V CDR1 and CDR2: KGHSH, LQKENI. V trimming: 1 base; J trimming: 5 bases; junction bases outside the gene matches: 9. The CDR3 DNA is TGTGCCAGCTCACCACGAAGTTCCCCGGGGGGAGATACGCAGTATTTT. Translated: CASSPRSSPGGDTQYF.

This clone has at least ten counts. The J gene is TRBJ2-7, the V gene TRBV5-1, with D unclear. Between the trimmed V and J ends, which lost 0 bases and 2 bases, there was a span of 9 bases. This CDR3 region has 14 residues. Germline assignment: CDR1 SGHRS and CDR2 YFSETQ. The CDR3 loop reads CASSLEGTAYEQYF. The CDR3 coding sequence is TGCGCCAGCAGCTTGGAGGGTACGGCCTACGAGCAGTACTTC.

This clone was counted at least ten times. The gene calls are TRBV24-1 and TRBJ1-1, with 10 bases identical to TRBD1. Germline V gene sequence: CDR1 KGHDR, CDR2 SFDVKD. With V trimmed by 7 bases and J by 8 bases, 6 bases remained unmatched. The CDR3 has 13 amino acids. CDR3: CATRDRGQLEAFF. DNA for the CDR3: TGTGCCACCAGAGACAGGGGGCAACTGGAAGCTTTCTTT.

This clone has at least ten counts. Additional DNA sequences in this sample encode the identical CDR3. This chain links TRBV19 with TRBJ1-2; maybe TRBD1 (5 bases). The CDR3 runs to 12 residues. The V and J ends lost 6 bases and 4 bases respectively, with 9 bases between them. Germline loops: CDR1 LNHDA, CDR2 SQIVND (reference sequence). The CDR3 here is CASSHGGYGYTF. In DNA, the CDR3 is TGTGCCAGTAGCCACGGGGGCTATGGCTACACCTTC.

This clone was counted many times. The rearrangement links TRBV18 to TRBJ2-2, with 12 bases identical to TRBD2. V trimming: 3 bases; J trimming: 2 bases; junction bases outside the gene matches: 7. The CDR3 has 18 amino acids. CDR1 is KGHSH and CDR2 is LQKENI in the germline V gene. The CDR3 is CASSPILAGGHNTGELFF. In DNA form, the CDR3 reads TGTGCCAGCTCACCGATACTAGCGGGAGGCCACAACACCGGGGAGCTGTTTTTT.

This clone came up many times. This chain uses TRBV5-1 with TRBJ2-7, with 8 bases aligning to TRBD2. Losses at the gene ends were 4 bases for V and 0 bases for J; bases not matched to a gene: 6. The CDR3 is made up of 15 amino acids. In germline, CDR1 is SGHRS, CDR2 YFSETQ. The CDR3 DNA reads as TGCGCCAGCAGCACGGGACTAGAGAGCTCCTACGAGCAGTACTTC. It specifies CASSTGLESSYEQYF.

This clone was recorded many times. This chain uses TRBV18 with TRBJ2-1; no clear D. Looked up from germline, CDR1 is KGHSH and CDR2 is LQKENI. V lost 6 bases and J 8 bases, leaving 14 bases between the germline ends. The CDR3 length is 13 residues. The CDR3 spells CASSPLTGYEQFF. DNA of the CDR3: TGTGCCAGCTCGCCTCTCACGGGTTATGAGCAGTTCTTC.

V usage is TRBV14 and J usage is TRBJ2-2, with 7 bases lining up with TRBD1. CDR3 length: 16 amino acids. J gave up 0 bases and V 5 bases, and 6 bases lay outside the gene matches. Germline lookup yields CDR1 SGHDN and CDR2 FVKESK. The CDR3 DNA sequence: TGTGCCAGCAGCGCGACAGGGAAAGCGAACACCGGGGAGCTGTTTTTT. It specifies CASSATGKANTGELFF. The whole variable domain, remainder taken from reference TRBV14 and TRBJ2-2, is EAGVTQFPSHSVIEKGQTVTLRCDPISGHDNLYWYRRVMGKEIKFLLHFVKESKQDESGMPNNRFLAERTGGTYSTLKVQPAELEDSGVYFCASSATGKANTGELFFGEGSRLTVL.

This clone appeared many times. The rearrangement uses TRBV28 and TRBJ1-2, with TRBD1 as a possible D gene (6 bases). Trimming removed 3 bases from V and 4 bases from J, with 15 bases in between. Germline CDR1 and CDR2: MDHEN and SYDVKM. The CDR3 consists of 15 residues. This CDR3 reads CASSFTGSFSYGYTF. The CDR3 nucleotides are TGTGCCAGCAGTTTTACAGGGAGCTTTAGCTATGGCTACACCTTC.

This clone was seen ten or more times. The chain joins TRBV10-2 to TRBJ1-1, with TRBD1 as a possible D gene (6 bases). This CDR3 contains 13 residues. Trimming removed 5 bases from V and 5 bases from J, with 12 bases in between. CDR1 is WSHSY and CDR2 is SAAADI in the germline V gene. The CDR3 spells CASSRQAGTEAFF. CDR3 bases: TGCGCCAGCAGTCGACAGGCAGGAACTGAAGCTTTCTTT.

The table lists this clone with a few counts. The chain has TRBV28 and TRBJ1-4; 9 nucleotides agree with TRBD1. The V segment lost 4 bases and the J segment 8 bases; nucleotides outside the gene matches: 17. Germline V gene sequence: CDR1 MDHEN, CDR2 SYDVKM. The CDR3 has 18 amino acids. The CDR3 loop reads CASSSPGQGDSIGEKLFF. CDR3 DNA sequence: TGTGCCAGCAGTTCCCCGGGACAGGGCGACTCTATAGGAGAAAAACTGTTTTTT.

This clone was counted at least ten times. J is TRBJ1-3 and V is TRBV13; possibly TRBD1 for D (6 bases). Looked up from germline, CDR1 is PRHDT and CDR2 is FYEKMQ (reference sequence). Trimming pared 2 bases from V and 3 bases from J, leaving 17 bases between. The CDR3 is made up of 17 amino acids. The CDR3 bases are TGTGCCAGCAGCTTAAAAGGGCCCGGGACATTTGGAAACACCATATATTTT. This encodes CASSLKGPGTFGNTIYF.

A few counts support this clone. The V call is TRBV5-1, the J call TRBJ2-5; 7 bases are a match to TRBD2. The CDR3 has 14 residues. The germline gives CDR1 SGHRS, CDR2 YFSETQ. V lost 1 base to trimming and J lost 1 base; unmatched junction nucleotides: 1. The CDR3 DNA reads as TGCGCCAGCAGCTTGATAGCGGGCCAAGAGACCCAGTACTTC. It specifies CASSLIAGQETQYF.

This clone appeared a few times. The junction differs from germline at one of its ends, possibly a read error. The rearrangement uses TRBV12-3 or TRBV12-4 and TRBJ1-2; possible D gene TRBD1, 6 bases. This CDR3 is built from 13 residues. CDR3 nucleotide sequence: TGTGCCAGCAGCTTAGACAGGATCTATGGCTACACCTTC. Protein: CASSLDRIYGYTF.

This clone has ten or more counts. The rearrangement joins TRBV28 to TRBJ2-1, with 7 bases lining up with TRBD2. Germline V CDR1 and CDR2: MDHEN, SYDVKM. After removal of 6 bases from V and 8 bases from J, the junction contained 10 bases not matched to a gene. CDR3 length equals 14 residues. CDR3 residues: CASRRAGDFYEQFF. The CDR3 coding sequence is TGTGCCAGCAGGAGGGCGGGAGATTTTTATGAGCAGTTCTTC.

This clone showed up many times. This chain's CDR3 is CASSPPGVSYEQYF. As DNA, the CDR3 is TGTGCCAGCAGCCCTCCGGGGGTCTCCTACGAGCAGTACTTC. The chain links TRBV16 to TRBJ2-7; TRBD2 might be the D (6 bases). Germline V gene sequence: CDR1 KGHSY, CDR2 FQNENV. This CDR3 is 14 amino acids long. Trimming shortened V by 4 bases and J by 0 bases, and 10 bases separated the two germline ends.

This chain links TRBV28 with TRBJ1-2; no reliable D call. There are 15 residues in the CDR3. Trimming stripped 4 bases from V and 0 bases from J, with 12 bases between. The germline gives CDR1 MDHEN, CDR2 SYDVKM. The CDR3 DNA follows: TGTGCCAGCAGTTCCTTGGGCGATACTAACTATGGCTACACCTTC. Translated, it gives CASSSLGDTNYGYTF.

This clone came up many times. The chain combines TRBV12-3 or TRBV12-4 with TRBJ2-7; TRBD2 agrees at 7 bases. The CDR3 has 13 residues. V lost 3 bases, J lost 3 bases, and 2 bases stayed unmatched. DNA of the CDR3: TGTGCCAGCAGTTTCGGGGGGAGCTACGAGCAGTACTTC. It yields the protein CASSFGGSYEQYF.

This clone has ten or more counts. The chain combines TRBV12-3 or TRBV12-4 with TRBJ2-7; possibly TRBD1 for D (6 bases). This CDR3 is 12 amino acids long. The V gene lost 4 bases and the J gene lost 4 bases, with 8 bases spanning the gap. The CDR3 DNA reads TGTGCCAGCAGTTACAGGGTTTACGAGCAGTACTTC. It encodes CASSYRVYEQYF.

This clone was picked up many times. V and J are TRBV2 and TRBJ1-1; no clear D. The CDR3 is 14 residues long. The V gene lost 3 bases and the J gene lost 5 bases, with 13 bases spanning the gap. The germline gives CDR1 SNHLY, CDR2 FYNNEI. CDR3 loop: CASSDQARGTEAFF. CDR3 DNA sequence: TGTGCCAGCAGTGATCAAGCCCGGGGAACTGAAGCTTTCTTT.

This clone has a count of ten or more. The V call is TRBV28, the J call TRBJ2-7, with 10 bases fitting TRBD2. V trimming: 4 bases; J trimming: 2 bases; junction bases outside the gene matches: 5. The CDR3 is 15 amino acids. Germline CDR1 is MDHEN and CDR2 is SYDVKM. This CDR3 is CASSYRAGGPYEQYF. The DNA for the CDR3 is TGTGCCAGCAGTTACCGAGCGGGAGGGCCCTACGAGCAGTACTTC.

This clone has a count of ten or more. The chain couples TRBV5-1 to TRBJ2-7, with 7 bases lining up with TRBD1. The V gene end was trimmed by 3 bases and the J gene end by 1 base; junction bases not matched to a gene: 4. CDR1 is SGHRS, CDR2 YFSETQ, per germline. CDR3 length: 14 amino acids. The DNA for the CDR3 is TGCGCCAGCAGCTCTGACAGGGCATCCTACGAGCAGTACTTC. Encoded protein: CASSSDRASYEQYF.

This clone has more than one count but fewer than ten. The chain has TRBV28 and TRBJ2-7; 9 bases agree with TRBD1. The CDR3 extends over 16 amino acids. In germline, CDR1 is MDHEN, CDR2 SYDVKM. V lost 4 bases to trimming and J lost 2 bases; unmatched junction nucleotides: 9. CDR3 bases: TGTGCCAGCAGTTCACACGACAGGGGGGCCGCCTACGAGCAGTACTTC. Amino acids: CASSSHDRGAAYEQYF.

The table lists this clone with many counts. The rearrangement joins TRBV27 to TRBJ2-1; D not resolved. Trimming took off 3 bases at V and 8 bases at J, with 5 bases between the two ends. Germline V CDR1 and CDR2: MNHEY, SMNVEV (reference sequence). This CDR3 region has 11 residues. The CDR3 protein is CASSFSDEQFF. The CDR3 DNA reads TGTGCCAGCAGTTTTTCGGATGAGCAGTTCTTC.

This clone was seen a handful of times. The chain combines TRBV6-1 with TRBJ1-4, with D tentatively TRBD1 (5 bases). V was pared by 0 bases and J by 8 bases, with 13 bases between. The germline V gene has CDR1 MNHNS and CDR2 SASEGT. The CDR3 contains 15 residues. The CDR3 region has the DNA TGTGCCAGCAGTGAAGCTGGAGGGGATAGGGAAAAACTGTTTTTT. Translating it yields CASSEAGGDREKLFF.